The 24 T cell receptor beta chains below all came from one sample that was sequenced in a study of cytomegalovirus exposure and HLA in healthy donors. Use of 60 Vbeta and 13 Jbeta primers characterized the PCR. Libraries were prepared by immunoSEQ multiplex PCR; TCRdb keeps only in-frame clonotypes and omits some of them. Its clone listing holds 50,000 to 75,000 clones. The sample taken for sequencing was PBMCs. These receptors originate from a woman between 18 and 29 years old in good health and CMV-seronegative.

V usage is TRBV28 and J usage is TRBJ2-1; D call uncertain. This CDR3 has 10 amino acids. The V end lost 5 bases, the J end lost 15 bases, and 11 bases lay between the germline ends. The germline V gene has CDR1 MDHEN and CDR2 SYDVKM. Written as DNA, the CDR3 is TGTGCCAGCAGTCCCCTTTCCCCGTTCTTC. It translates to CASSPLSPFF.

This sequence joins TRBV4-2 and TRBJ2-5, with 7 bases matching TRBD2. J gave up 6 bases and V 1 base, and 5 bases lay outside the gene matches. The length of the CDR3 is 14 residues. Per the germline V gene, CDR1 is LGHNA and CDR2 is YNFKEQ. In DNA form, the CDR3 reads TGTGCCAGCAGCCAAGTCCAGCGGGGACAGACCCAGTACTTC. The encoded protein is CASSQVQRGQTQYF.

The J gene is TRBJ1-2, the V gene TRBV6-5; perhaps TRBD1 as D (6 bases). This CDR3 comprises 10 residues. V was pared by 6 bases and J by 14 bases, with 13 bases between. In germline, CDR1 is MNHEY, CDR2 SVGAGI. Written as DNA, the CDR3 is TGTGCCAGCAGGGGGGCGGATTATACCTTC. Residues: CASRGADYTF.

The CDR3 loop is CASSHPYSGTGGEQFF. CDR3 bases: TGCGCCAGCAGCCACCCCTATAGCGGGACAGGGGGTGAGCAGTTCTTC. The rearrangement uses TRBV4-1 and TRBJ2-1; TRBD1 matches at 11 bases. CDR3 length equals 16 residues. With 3 bases clipped from V and 9 bases from J, the junction kept 10 bases outside the gene matches. Per the germline V gene, CDR1 is MGHRA and CDR2 is YSYEKL.

In DNA form, the CDR3 reads TGCGCCAGCAGCCCGTACCGGGACACCCAAGAGACCCAGTACTTC. As protein: CASSPYRDTQETQYF. The chain combines TRBV4-1 with TRBJ2-5, with D possibly being TRBD1 (6 bases). The germline V gene has CDR1 MGHRA and CDR2 YSYEKL. The CDR3 runs 15 residues. Between the trimmed V and J ends, which lost 4 bases and 1 base, there was a span of 13 bases.

This rearrangement joins TRBV6-6 to TRBJ2-5; D remains unclear. The J call could be wrong; TRBJ2-7 is a better fit for the DNA end. The CDR3 has 11 residues. Germline V gives CDR1 MNHNY, CDR2 SVGAGI (reference sequence). The DNA for the CDR3 is TGTGCCAGCAGTTACCTCTACGAGCAGTACTTC. It yields the protein CASSYLYEQYF.

The chain uses TRBV5-4 and TRBJ2-5, with 11 bases fitting TRBD2. The CDR3 consists of 14 residues. The J segment lost 2 bases and the V segment lost 4 bases, leaving 1 base of the junction unmatched. Germline V gene lookup returns CDR1 SGHNT and CDR2 YYREEE (reference sequence). CDR3 bases: TGTGCCAGCAGCCTAGCGGGGGGACAAGAGACCCAGTACTTC. Translated, it gives CASSLAGGQETQYF.

V is TRBV29-1 and J is TRBJ2-3; D unresolved. Germline V gene sequence: CDR1 SQVTM, CDR2 ANQGSEA. Trimming stripped 5 bases from V and 6 bases from J, with 6 bases between. There are 10 residues in the CDR3. CDR3 bases: TGCAGCGTTCTATCCGATACGCAGTATTTT. This sequence encodes CSVLSDTQYF.

The chain uses TRBV6-1 and TRBJ1-2, with D possibly TRBD1 on 5 matching bases. Germline V CDR1 and CDR2: MNHNS, SASEGT. Trimming took off 4 bases at V and 6 bases at J, with 12 bases between the two ends. CDR3 length: 13 amino acids. The CDR3 spells CASSGGEWDGYTF. DNA of the CDR3: TGTGCCAGCAGTGGGGGGGAATGGGATGGCTACACCTTC.

The chain combines TRBV7-2 with TRBJ1-3; D remains unclear. Per germline, CDR1 SGHTA and CDR2 FQGNSA. The CDR3 loop spans 15 amino acids. V was cut by 5 bases and J by 2 bases, with 13 bases left in between. Here the CDR3 reads CASSIGPGAGNTIYF. The DNA of the CDR3 is TGTGCCAGCAGCATTGGGCCCGGGGCTGGAAACACCATATATTTT.

The chain couples TRBV27 to TRBJ2-7, with D possibly being TRBD1 (5 bases). Germline assignment: CDR1 MNHEY and CDR2 SMNVEV (reference sequence). The CDR3 length is 19 residues. The V and J ends lost 3 bases and 3 bases respectively, with 27 bases between them. The CDR3, as DNA: TGTGCCAGCAGTTTGGGGCAGTCGGTCTCCTCAACCCGCTACTACGAGCAGTACTTC. Its translation: CASSLGQSVSSTRYYEQYF.

This chain connects TRBV5-1 to TRBJ2-7; D is possibly TRBD1 (5 bases). V was cut by 0 bases and J by 1 base, with 11 bases left in between. Germline-derived CDR1 and CDR2 are SGHRS and YFSETQ. This CDR3 has 15 residues. CDR3 loop: CASSLVSGLSYEQYF. CDR3 bases: TGCGCCAGCAGCTTGGTTTCAGGGTTATCCTACGAGCAGTACTTC. Full variable domain (rest looked up from reference TRBV5-1 and TRBJ2-7): KAGVTQTPRYLIKTRGQQVTLSCSPISGHRSVSWYQQTPGQGLQFLFEYFSETQRNKGNFPGRFSGRQFSNSRSEMNVSTLELGDSALYLCASSLVSGLSYEQYFGPGTRLTVT.

The chain combines TRBV5-4 with TRBJ2-2, with D perhaps TRBD1 (5 bases). The CDR3 contains 16 residues. The V gene's germline CDR1 is SGHNT and CDR2 YYREEE (reference sequence). The V and J ends lost 0 bases and 4 bases respectively, with 13 bases between them. CDR3: CASSLGGPAPTGELFF. CDR3 sequence (DNA): TGTGCCAGCAGCTTGGGGGGCCCCGCCCCCACCGGGGAGCTGTTTTTT.

This chain links TRBV20-1 with TRBJ2-5, with a tentative D call TRBD1 (6 bases). Germline lookup yields CDR1 DFQATT and CDR2 SNEGSKA (reference sequence). The CDR3 is 11 residues long. Trimming left V 8 bases short and J 7 bases short, with 14 bases between. The CDR3, as DNA: TGCAGTAAACAGGGCCGGGGGACCCAGTACTTC. This sequence encodes CSKQGRGTQYF.

This chain joins TRBV2 and TRBJ1-1; D unclear. CDR1 and CDR2 from the germline V gene are SNHLY and FYNNEI. V was pared by 4 bases and J by 4 bases, with 10 bases between. The CDR3 extends over 13 amino acids. CDR3 protein: CASSGAESTEAFF. The CDR3 DNA reads as TGTGCCAGCAGTGGGGCTGAGAGCACTGAAGCTTTCTTT.

The chain joins TRBV5-6 to TRBJ1-6; D not resolved. The V end was cut by 2 bases, the J end by 7 bases, with 10 bases between. The germline CDR1 and CDR2 sequences are SGHDT and YYEEEE. The CDR3 sequence is 14 residues long. The CDR3 DNA follows: TGTGCCAGCAGCTTTGGGCAACAGAATTCACCCCTCCACTTT. This encodes CASSFGQQNSPLHF.

The chain joins TRBV19 to TRBJ1-2; 9 bases are a match to TRBD1. Germline-derived CDR1 and CDR2 are LNHDA and SQIVND (reference sequence). CDR3 length: 13 residues. Unmatched junction bases numbered 7, after V lost 6 bases and J lost 8 bases. The CDR3 protein is CASRGQGQAGYTF. CDR3 nucleotides: TGTGCCAGTAGGGGACAGGGCCAGGCGGGCTACACCTTC.

This chain connects TRBV7-2 to TRBJ1-2, with 7 positions matching TRBD1. The CDR3 is 14 amino acids. Looked up from germline, CDR1 is SGHTA and CDR2 is FQGNSA. Trimming cost V 4 bases and J 7 bases; bases outside gene matches: 9. The CDR3 DNA reads as TGTGCCAGCAGCTACAGGGGCAGGGAGCGTGGCTACACCTTC. Translation: CASSYRGRERGYTF.

The chain employs TRBV10-1 and TRBJ1-1; no firm D call. Looked up from germline, CDR1 is WNHNN and CDR2 is SYGVQD (reference sequence). V lost 0 bases and J lost 1, with 15 bases in between. CDR3 length equals 17 residues. This CDR3 is CASSESRRALTNTEAFF. The CDR3 nucleotides are TGCGCCAGCAGTGAGTCGAGGAGGGCCCTTACGAACACTGAAGCTTTCTTT.

The chain couples TRBV5-1 to TRBJ1-2, with 7 positions matching TRBD1. CDR1 is SGHRS and CDR2 is YFSETQ in the germline V gene. With V trimmed by 0 bases and J by 3 bases, 5 bases remained unmatched. The CDR3 length is 15 residues. CDR3 sequence (DNA): TGCGCCAGCAGCTTGGGGGACAGACTACACTATGGCTACACCTTC. Its translation: CASSLGDRLHYGYTF.

This chain uses TRBV23-1 with TRBJ2-1, with 7 nucleotides matching TRBD1. TRBV23-1 is an open reading frame whose function is uncertain. The CDR3 is 17 amino acids. J lost 5 bases, V lost 6 bases, and 16 bases had no gene match. The CDR3 here is CASRYSYGRQGDNEQFF. As DNA, the CDR3 is TGCGCCAGCAGATACAGTTACGGAAGACAGGGCGACAATGAGCAGTTCTTC.

The chain joins TRBV25-1 to TRBJ1-1, with D tentatively TRBD1 (6 bases). Germline CDR1 reads MGHDK; CDR2 reads SYGVNS. Trimming took 5 bases from V and 3 from J, leaving 19 bases between them. The CDR3 runs to 16 residues. In nucleotides, the CDR3 is TGTGCCAGCAGTCCGGGGGCAGGGAGGGGGTACACTGAAGCTTTCTTT. Translation: CASSPGAGRGYTEAFF. The full variable domain, in which reference TRBV25-1 and TRBJ1-1 provide the parts outside the CDR3, is EADIYQTPRYLVIGTGKKITLECSQTMGHDKMYWYQQDPGMELHLIHYSYGVNSTEKGDLSSESTVSRIRTEHFPLTLESARPSHTSQYLCASSPGAGRGYTEAFFGQGTRLTVV.

The chain carries TRBV18 and TRBJ1-5; possible D gene TRBD1, 5 bases. Trimming removed 5 bases at V and 8 bases at J, with 19 bases between. Germline V lookup: CDR1 KGHSH, CDR2 LQKENI. The CDR3 spans 15 residues. CDR3 bases: TGTGCCAGCTCAATCGACAGCCTGGGAATCAAGCCCCAGCATTTT. Translating gives CASSIDSLGIKPQHF.

The V call is TRBV5-1, the J call TRBJ1-1; D is unresolved. CDR3 length equals 15 residues. The germline gives CDR1 SGHRS, CDR2 YFSETQ. The V end lost 1 base, the J end lost 0 bases, and 10 bases lay between the germline ends. In nucleotides, the CDR3 is TGCGCCAGCAGCTTGTCTGCAGGATTGAACACTGAAGCTTTCTTT. Protein: CASSLSAGLNTEAFF. Looking up the rest from reference TRBV5-1 and TRBJ1-1 gives the full variable domain: KAGVTQTPRYLIKTRGQQVTLSCSPISGHRSVSWYQQTPGQGLQFLFEYFSETQRNKGNFPGRFSGRQFSNSRSEMNVSTLELGDSALYLCASSLSAGLNTEAFFGQGTRLTVV.